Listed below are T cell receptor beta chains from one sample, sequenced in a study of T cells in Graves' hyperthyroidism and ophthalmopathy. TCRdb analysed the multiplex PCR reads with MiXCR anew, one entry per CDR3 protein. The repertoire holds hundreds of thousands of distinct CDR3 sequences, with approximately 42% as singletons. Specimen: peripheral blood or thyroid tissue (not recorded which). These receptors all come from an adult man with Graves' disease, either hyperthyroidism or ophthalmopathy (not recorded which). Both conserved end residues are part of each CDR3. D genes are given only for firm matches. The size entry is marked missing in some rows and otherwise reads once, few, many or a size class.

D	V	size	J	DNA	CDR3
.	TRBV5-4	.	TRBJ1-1	TGTGCCAGCAGCTTGGTTGGGGGCGCGCTTAACACTGAAGCTTTCTTT	CASSLVGGALNTEAFF
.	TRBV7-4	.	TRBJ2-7	TGTGCCAGCAGTTTCGGGGACCTCTCCTACGAGCAGTACTTC	CASSFGDLSYEQYF
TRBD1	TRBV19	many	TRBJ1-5	TGTGCCAGTAGCCACGGACAGGGCCCTCAGCCCCAGCATTTT	CASSHGQGPQPQHF
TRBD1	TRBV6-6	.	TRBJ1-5	TGTGCCAGCAGCTACCAGGGGGGGTCGTCAACCGATAGCAATCAGCCCCAGCATTTT	CASSYQGGSSTDSNQPQHF
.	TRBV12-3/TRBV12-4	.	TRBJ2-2	TGTGCCAGCCTTGGGCAGGGGGGCACCGGGGAGCTGTTTTTT	CASLGQGGTGELFF
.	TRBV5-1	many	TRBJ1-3	TGCGCCAGCAAGCGAGCAGACTCTGGAAACACCATATATTTT	CASKRADSGNTIYF
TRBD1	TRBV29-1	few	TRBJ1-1	TGCAGCGTTGGGGGTCCGGGACAGGTAAACACTGAAGCTTTCTTT	CSVGGPGQVNTEAFF
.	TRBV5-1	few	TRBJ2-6	TGCGCCAGCAGCTTGGAATCAACATCTGGGGCCAACGTCCTGACTTTC	CASSLESTSGANVLTF
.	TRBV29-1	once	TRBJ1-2	TGCAGCGTTGCAGGGTTTGGAACCTATGGCTACACCTTC	CSVAGFGTYGYTF
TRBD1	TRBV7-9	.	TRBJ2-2	TGTGCCAGCAGCAAAACAGGGGAGTCGTACACCGGGGAGCTGTTTTTT	CASSKTGESYTGELFF
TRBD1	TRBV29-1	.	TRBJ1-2	TGCAGCGCCCTACAGGGGGGATTGGGTGGCTACACCTTC	CSALQGGLGGYTF
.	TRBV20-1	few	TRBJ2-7	TGCAGTGCTACAGAAGGCTACGAGCAGTACTTC	CSATEGYEQYF
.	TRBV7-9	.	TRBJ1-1	TGTGCCTGGAGTGCCCAGTGGGACACTGAAGCTTTCTTT	CAWSAQWDTEAFF
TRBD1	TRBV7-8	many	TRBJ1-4	TGTGCCAGCAGCTTGGGGACAGGGTTCACTACCCTTGAAAAACTGTTTTTT	CASSLGTGFTTLEKLFF
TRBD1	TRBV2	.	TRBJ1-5	TGTGCCAGCAGCCGGACAGGGGGTAAGGTAGTCGATCAGCCCCAGCATTTT	CASSRTGGKVVDQPQHF
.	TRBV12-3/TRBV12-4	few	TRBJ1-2	TGTGCCAGCAGTTTGATCCTAGGTCGCTATGGCTACACCTTC	CASSLILGRYGYTF
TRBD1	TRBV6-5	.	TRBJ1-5	TGTGCCAGCAGTTTAGCTGGGACAGCTCGCAATCAGCCCCAGCATTTT	CASSLAGTARNQPQHF
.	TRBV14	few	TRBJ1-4	TGTGCCAGCTCTGAGTCCGACAGACAGACTAATGAAAAACTGTTTTTT	CASSESDRQTNEKLFF
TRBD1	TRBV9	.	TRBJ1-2	TGTGCCAGCAGCGCTGGGGACAGGGGTTATGGCTACACCTTC	CASSAGDRGYGYTF
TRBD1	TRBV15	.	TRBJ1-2	TGTGCCACCAGCGGGGACAGGGGGGCCTATGGCTACACCTTC	CATSGDRGAYGYTF
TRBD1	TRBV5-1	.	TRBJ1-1	TGCGCCAGCAGCTTGGCCGGACAGGGGGCAGGCACTGAAGCTTTCTTT	CASSLAGQGAGTEAFF
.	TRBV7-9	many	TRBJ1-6	TGTGCCAGCAGCTTAGCGACTCCGGGGGCTAATTCACCCCTCCACTTT	CASSLATPGANSPLHF
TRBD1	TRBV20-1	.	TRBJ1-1	TGCAGTGCTCCCGGGACAGGGGGGTCTGAAGCTTTCTTT	CSAPGTGGSEAFF
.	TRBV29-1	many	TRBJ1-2	TGCAGCGTTGAATCAGGGATCTATGGCTACACCTTC	CSVESGIYGYTF
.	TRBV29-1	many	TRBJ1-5	TGCAGCGTTGCACATGGGGGGGGGAATAATCAGCCCCAGCATTTT	CSVAHGGGNNQPQHF
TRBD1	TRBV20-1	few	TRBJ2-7	TGCAGTGCTAGAGATGACAGGGGGACTACCTACGAGCAGTACTTC	CSARDDRGTTYEQYF
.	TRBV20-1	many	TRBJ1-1	TGCAGTGCTAGTGGTTCTCTTGAAGCTTTCTTT	CSASGSLEAFF
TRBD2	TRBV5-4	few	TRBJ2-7	TGTGCCAGCAGCCCAGGACTAGCGGGCCGTTCCTACGAGCAGTACTTC	CASSPGLAGRSYEQYF
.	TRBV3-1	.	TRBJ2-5	TGTGCCAGCAGCCAACCCGGGGGAGGCAGAGGAGAGACCCAGTACTTC	CASSQPGGGRGETQYF